The source of this T cell receptor (beta chain) is a study of blood T cell repertoires in COVID-19. Profiled with immunoSEQ multiplex PCR; TCRdb holds only in-frame clones, not every one. The sample gives 200,000 to 250,000 clones, nearly 90% of which show up once; about 14% is in the top ten. V lost 4 bases, J lost 4 bases, and 9 bases stayed unmatched. Germline assignment: CDR1 SGHRS and CDR2 YFSETQ. The CDR3 length is 16 residues. Sequenced sample: PBMCs or T cells enriched from blood (not recorded which). This chain connects TRBV5-1 to TRBJ2-1; TRBD1 agrees at 9 bases. This sequence originates from a man aged 25 to 40 who had been exposed to COVID-19. The CDR3 loop reads CASSILRDRVYNEQFF. CDR3 DNA: TGCGCCAGCAGCATCCTTCGGGACAGGGTGTACAATGAGCAGTTCTTC.